Listed here are 15 T cell receptor beta chains from one sample, sequenced in a study of beta chain features in type 1 diabetes. Broader study findings: Among all four CD4+ subsets, Type 1 diabetes patients had TCRB CDR3s that were moderately but significantly shorter.

Expressed TCRB transcripts were sequenced after all isolated RNA was converted to cDNA. The protocol was immunoSEQ multiplex PCR, while the TCRdb copy is restricted to in-frame clones and leaves out a portion. The top ten hold about 0.015% of the sample, which has 300,000 to 400,000 clones, about 13% seen once. Their antigens remain unidentified. Sequenced sample: naive CD4+ T cells from blood. All receptors derive from a woman younger than 30 with type 1 diabetes.

The V and J genes are TRBV6-5 and TRBJ2-7, with D possibly TRBD2 on 6 matching bases. Germline-derived CDR1 and CDR2 are MNHEY and SVGAGI. V was clipped by 9 bases and J by 0 bases, with 15 bases between them. This CDR3 is built from 14 residues. CDR3 sequence: CASSVADPSYEQYF. CDR3 nucleotide sequence: TGTGCCAGTTCCGTAGCGGACCCCTCCTACGAGCAGTACTTC.

This clone was seen only a few times. In DNA, the CDR3 is TGTGCCAGCAGCCCAGGACACCTCATGAACACTGAAGCTTTCTTT. It specifies CASSPGHLMNTEAFF. The V gene is TRBV28, the J gene TRBJ1-1, with a weak D call TRBD1 (5 bases). The germline gives CDR1 MDHEN, CDR2 SYDVKM. V was shortened by 6 bases and J by 0 bases, with 14 bases between the two germline ends. CDR3 length equals 15 residues.

This sequence joins TRBV20-1 and TRBJ2-4; D may be TRBD1 (7 bases). The germline V gene has CDR1 DFQATT and CDR2 SNEGSKA (reference sequence). The CDR3 contains 11 residues. Trimming removed 6 bases at V and 12 bases at J, with 15 bases between. The CDR3 sequence: CSAPRQGGQYF. DNA for the CDR3: TGCAGTGCCCCCCGACAGGGAGGTCAGTACTTC.

This clone was found a few times. V usage is TRBV27 and J usage is TRBJ2-2; D possibly corresponds to TRBD1 (5 bases). The germline gives CDR1 MNHEY, CDR2 SMNVEV (reference sequence). V lost 4 bases and J 6 bases, leaving 9 bases between the germline ends. The CDR3 has 13 residues. The CDR3 loop reads CASSSRVAGELFF. CDR3 sequence (DNA): TGTGCCAGCAGTTCCAGGGTGGCCGGGGAGCTGTTTTTT.

This clone appeared a few times. V usage is TRBV28 and J usage is TRBJ1-1; no firm D call. The germline V gene encodes CDR1 MDHEN and CDR2 SYDVKM. The CDR3 is 11 residues long. V lost 5 bases, J lost 4 bases, and 5 bases lay in between. CDR3 bases: TGTGCCAGCAGTCTCAGCACTGAAGCTTTCTTT. It codes for CASSLSTEAFF.

In this sample, this clone turned up a few times. The CDR3 bases are TGTGCCAGCCTACAGGGTCTAATAAGGCGGGATACGCAGTATTTT. Its translation is CASLQGLIRRDTQYF. The J gene is TRBJ2-3, the V gene TRBV28, with D possibly matching TRBD1 (6 bases). V was cut by 8 bases and J by 6 bases, with 21 bases left in between. The length of the CDR3 is 15 residues. Germline V gives CDR1 MDHEN, CDR2 SYDVKM.

This clone was counted many times. CDR3 sequence reads: CASIVLAGITDTQYF. DNA for the CDR3: TGTGCCAGCATCGTCCTAGCGGGTATCACAGATACGCAGTATTTT. J is TRBJ2-3 and V is TRBV7-9; TRBD2 matches at 8 bases. Trimming removed 7 bases from V and 2 bases from J; junction bases left unmatched: 8. This CDR3 contains 15 residues. Germline-derived CDR1 and CDR2 are SEHNR and FQNEAQ (reference sequence).

This clone has just a few counts. The V gene is TRBV7-3, the J gene TRBJ2-1; 7 nucleotides match TRBD2. Germline CDR1 SGHTA, CDR2 FQGTGA. This CDR3 spans 17 amino acids. V dropped 2 bases and J dropped 6; count of bases not matched to a gene: 13. The CDR3 here is CASSLGGGFSPLNEQFF. CDR3 DNA sequence: TGTGCCAGCAGCTTAGGGGGGGGGTTTTCCCCCCTCAATGAGCAGTTCTTC.

The table lists this clone with a count of one. The V gene is TRBV5-1, the J gene TRBJ2-5, with 8 bases that match TRBD1. There are 14 residues in the CDR3. V lost 1 base and J lost 2; bases outside the gene matches: 1. Germline V gives CDR1 SGHRS, CDR2 YFSETQ. The CDR3 DNA follows: TGCGCCAGCAGCTTGAACAGGGGGCAAGAGACCCAGTACTTC. Protein product: CASSLNRGQETQYF.

V is TRBV16 and J is TRBJ1-1, with D hard to call. This CDR3 comprises 13 residues. CDR1 is KGHSY, CDR2 FQNENV, per germline. The V gene lost 5 bases and the J gene lost 0 bases, with 7 bases spanning the gap. CDR3 loop: CASSDQMNTEAFF. As DNA, the CDR3 is TGTGCCAGCAGCGATCAGATGAACACTGAAGCTTTCTTT.

J is TRBJ1-1 and V is TRBV7-9; 7 nucleotides line up with TRBD1. The CDR3 is 15 amino acids. The germline V gene has CDR1 SEHNR and CDR2 FQNEAQ (reference sequence). The V segment lost 5 bases and the J segment 3 bases; nucleotides outside the gene matches: 9. The DNA for the CDR3 is TGTGCCAGCAGCCACAAGACAGGGTGGGACACTGAAGCTTTCTTT. Its translation: CASSHKTGWDTEAFF.

The rearrangement uses TRBV4-3 and TRBJ2-1; 10 nucleotides match TRBD2. Per the germline V gene, CDR1 is LGHNA and CDR2 is YSLEER. The CDR3 runs 18 residues. V dropped 1 base and J dropped 2; count of bases not matched to a gene: 8. The CDR3 DNA reads TGCGCCAGCAGCCAAGGCGAACTAGCGGGACGAACCTACAATGAGCAGTTCTTC. Translated, it gives CASSQGELAGRTYNEQFF.

The J gene is TRBJ2-1, the V gene TRBV13, with TRBD2 matching 7 bases. Germline CDR1 and CDR2: PRHDT and FYEKMQ (reference sequence). The CDR3 spans 16 residues. The V gene end was trimmed by 5 bases and the J gene end by 1 base; junction bases not matched to a gene: 8. The CDR3 DNA sequence: TGTGCCAGCAGCCCCAAAGCGGGGCTATCCTACAATGAGCAGTTCTTC. Encoded protein: CASSPKAGLSYNEQFF.

This clone was picked up a small number of times. The chain has TRBV6-6 and TRBJ1-1; 8 bases agree with TRBD1. In germline, CDR1 is MNHNY, CDR2 SVGAGI (reference sequence). The CDR3 spans 15 residues. The trim removed 5 bases at V and 4 bases at J, leaving 9 bases unmatched. The CDR3 here is CASSLGQGWGTEAFF. The CDR3 coding sequence is TGTGCCAGCAGTCTAGGACAGGGATGGGGCACTGAAGCTTTCTTT.

This sequence joins TRBV7-8 and TRBJ2-7; TRBD2 might be the D (6 bases). CDR3 size: 18 residues. V dropped 1 base and J dropped 2 bases, with 21 bases sitting between them. CDR1 and CDR2 (germline): SGHVS, FQNEAQ. The CDR3 loop reads CASSLGPQGRELTYEQYF. CDR3 DNA: TGTGCCAGCAGCTTAGGCCCGCAGGGTCGGGAGCTCACCTACGAGCAGTACTTC.